The present T cell receptor (beta chain) was sequenced within a study of tumor-infiltrating T cells and Merkel cell polyomavirus. Study details: The T cells studied were KLL-specific CD8+ cells against Merkel polyomavirus.

Immunohistochemistry showed robust Merkel cell polyomavirus Large T antigen staining in every patient's tumor. All patients were Caucasian, median age around 61, range about 50 to 77. This table comes from immunoSEQ multiplex PCR, and its TCRdb copy is limited to in-frame clones, with some not included. The repertoire includes 20,000 to 30,000 clones, roughly nine tenths of them detected once, and 2.5% to 3% sits in the top ten. Material: lymph node tissue. The TCR comes from a middle-aged man with Merkel cell carcinoma.

The DNA of the CDR3 is TGTGCCAGCTCACCACGGGCGACAACTCAAGAGACCCAGTACTTC. Protein sequence: CASSPRATTQETQYF. The gene calls are TRBV18 and TRBJ2-5; no clear D. The V gene lost 1 base and the J gene lost 2 bases, with 11 bases spanning the gap. CDR3 length equals 15 residues. CDR1 and CDR2 from the germline V gene are KGHSH and LQKENI.